A single sample is the source of the 6 T cell receptor beta chains below, sequenced in a study of blood T cell repertoires in COVID-19 (dated by TCRdb to between 2020 and 2021). The method was the immunoSEQ multiplex PCR assay. Sourced from immuneACCESS, this table was stored by TCRdb with only in-frame sequences that have V and J called. A share of the clones is absent; for the studies checked, an unresolved V gene accounts for under half, and the remainder has no known explanation. This sample comprises about 50,000 clones, more than 80% of them detected only once. The ten largest clones capture around 10% of the sample. Sequencing was performed on peripheral blood. The receptors were gathered from a man aged 55-75 years with acute or convalescent COVID-19.

This chain joins TRBV6-5 and TRBJ1-6, with 11 bases that match TRBD1. CDR1 and CDR2 from the germline V gene are MNHEY and SVGAGI. This CDR3 is 15 amino acids long. V was clipped by 2 bases and J by 10 bases; unmatched bases: 4. The CDR3 nucleotides are TGTGCCAGCAGTTACAGGACAGGGGGCAGGTCACCCCTCCACTTT. Translation: CASSYRTGGRSPLHF.

This clone appeared once. The V and J genes are TRBV11-2 and TRBJ1-3, with 7 nucleotides matching TRBD1. The CDR3 contains 15 residues. Germline V gene sequence: CDR1 SGHAT, CDR2 FQNNGV. V dropped 1 base and J dropped 3; count of bases not matched to a gene: 3. In DNA, the CDR3 is TGTGCCAGCAGCTTAGCAGGGGGAGATGGAAACACCATATATTTT. Translation gives CASSLAGGDGNTIYF.

The V call is TRBV18, the J call TRBJ1-1; weak D call: TRBD1 (6 bases). The CDR3 is 17 amino acids. The V and J ends lost 6 bases and 4 bases respectively, with 24 bases between them. From germline, CDR1 is KGHSH and CDR2 LQKENI. The CDR3 DNA reads as TGTGCCAGCTCCCCGGGGGGCGGCCTTCTTAGAGGCACTGAAGCTTTCTTT. Encoded protein: CASSPGGGLLRGTEAFF. Variable domain in full (rest from reference TRBV18 and TRBJ1-1): NAGVMQNPRHLVRRRGQEARLRCSPMKGHSHVYWYRQLPEEGLKFMVYLQKENIIDESGMPKERFSAEFPKEGPSILRIQQVVRGDSAAYFCASSPGGGLLRGTEAFFGQGTRLTVV.

This rearrangement joins TRBV12-3 or TRBV12-4 to TRBJ1-5; D is perhaps TRBD1 (5 bases). V shed 2 bases and J shed 5 bases, with 7 bases lying between them. The CDR3 contains 13 residues. The CDR3 sequence: CASSLQGYQPQHF. The CDR3 DNA sequence: TGTGCCAGCAGTTTACAGGGTTATCAGCCCCAGCATTTT.

The V gene is TRBV24-1, the J gene TRBJ2-1, with 7 bases aligning to TRBD1. V dropped 2 bases and J dropped 4; count of bases not matched to a gene: 7. The germline V gene encodes CDR1 KGHDR and CDR2 SFDVKD. This CDR3 region has 16 residues. The CDR3 spells CATSDWSGQSYNEQFF. In DNA form, the CDR3 reads TGTGCCACCAGTGATTGGTCGGGACAGTCGTACAATGAGCAGTTCTTC.

The chain employs TRBV3-1 (or the pseudogene TRBV3-2) and TRBJ1-2, with D unresolved. Germline CDR1 is LGHDT and CDR2 is YNNKEL (reference sequence). This CDR3 region has 11 residues. Trimming shortened V by 6 bases and J by 8 bases, and 10 bases separated the two germline ends. The CDR3 is CASSSVYGYTF. In DNA, the CDR3 is TGTGCCAGCAGTTCAGTATACGGCTACACCTTC.